Listed here is a single TCR beta chain. Germline V lookup: CDR1 SGHDN, CDR2 FVKESK. The CDR3 spans 16 residues. Trimming at V came to 5 bases and at J to 7 bases, leaving 11 bases not matched to a gene. The record originates from a study of blood T cell repertoires in COVID-19. Turning to the study itself: T cells, B-cell-depleted T cells, or PBMCs supplied cDNA or gDNA.

TCRdb's copy holds only in-frame clones and misses some; the assay was immunoSEQ multiplex PCR. The sample yields 100,000 to 120,000 clones, about 76% seen once. The sample consisted of peripheral blood. V and J are TRBV14 and TRBJ2-1; TRBD1 agrees at 10 bases. The sequence was collected from a man of 80 years or more with acute or convalescent COVID-19. CDR3 bases: TGTGCCAGCAGCTCTCGACAGGGGGCGCGGGAGAATGAGCAGTTCTTC. It is translated as CASSSRQGARENEQFF.